A selection of T cell receptor beta chains follows, all from one sample in a study of cytotoxic CD8 clonotypes in ibrutinib-treated CLL. Using immunoSEQ multiplex PCR, the repertoire was profiled, and TCRdb retains in-frame clones only, with some absent. In the table there are 150,000 or so clones, 70% to 85% of which are singletons. Sequencing was performed on PBMCs, taken after 12 months of ibrutinib treatment. Every receptor here comes from a human donor with chronic lymphocytic leukemia. CDR3s include the opening cysteine and the closing phenylalanine or tryptophan. The D gene is left open where the match is weak. Clone size is given for some rows only: seen once, a few or many times, or a class if the clone is expanded.

CDR3nt: TGTGCCAGCTCAGAGACTAGCGGGAGGCCCCCTACGCAGTATTTT
CDR3aa: CASSETSGRPPTQYF
j_gene: TRBJ2-3
v_gene: TRBV18
d_gene: TRBD2
abundance: .

CDR3nt: TGTGCCAGCAGACTGGACCCGATCCGTCATAGCAATCAGCCCCAGCATTTT
CDR3aa: CASRLDPIRHSNQPQHF
j_gene: TRBJ1-5
v_gene: TRBV28
d_gene: .
abundance: .

CDR3nt: TGTGCCAGCAGCCTGCAAGAATTGCACACAGATACGCAGTATTTT
CDR3aa: CASSLQELHTDTQYF
j_gene: TRBJ2-3
v_gene: TRBV7-2
d_gene: .
abundance: .

CDR3nt: TGTGCCAGCAGTGGGACAGCTAACTATGGCTACACCTTC
CDR3aa: CASSGTANYGYTF
j_gene: TRBJ1-2
v_gene: TRBV27
d_gene: TRBD1
abundance: .

CDR3nt: TGCGCCAGCAGCTTAGGGACAGTTAGCAATCAGCCCCAGCATTTT
CDR3aa: CASSLGTVSNQPQHF
j_gene: TRBJ1-5
v_gene: TRBV5-1
d_gene: TRBD1
abundance: few

CDR3nt: TGTGCCAGTAGTACCGGACAGGGTATTTCACCCCTCCACTTT
CDR3aa: CASSTGQGISPLHF
j_gene: TRBJ1-6
v_gene: TRBV19
d_gene: TRBD1
abundance: .

CDR3nt: TGTGCCAGCAGCCCTGACAGGGCTCAGCCCCAGCATTTT
CDR3aa: CASSPDRAQPQHF
j_gene: TRBJ1-5
v_gene: TRBV27
d_gene: TRBD1
abundance: .

CDR3nt: TGTGCCAGCAGCTTCACAGGGGATGCGGGCGAGCAGTACTTC
CDR3aa: CASSFTGDAGEQYF
j_gene: TRBJ2-7
v_gene: TRBV5-4
d_gene: TRBD1
abundance: .

CDR3nt: TGTGCCAGCAGCTTAATGGGGGAAAGTTCACCCCTCCACTTT
CDR3aa: CASSLMGESSPLHF
j_gene: TRBJ1-6
v_gene: TRBV7-2
d_gene: .
abundance: .

CDR3nt: TGTGCCAGCAGCCCCCCCTATAGTAGCCGGGACAATGAGCAGTTCTTC
CDR3aa: CASSPPYSSRDNEQFF
j_gene: TRBJ2-1
v_gene: TRBV13
d_gene: .
abundance: .

CDR3nt: TGTGCCAGCAGTTACGTGAGGGCTCCCGATGAAAAACTGTTTTTT
CDR3aa: CASSYVRAPDEKLFF
j_gene: TRBJ1-4
v_gene: TRBV6-8
d_gene: .
abundance: .

CDR3nt: TGTGCCAGCAGCTCCCATAGCGGAAATACGCAGTATTTT
CDR3aa: CASSSHSGNTQYF
j_gene: TRBJ2-3
v_gene: TRBV6-5
d_gene: .
abundance: .

CDR3nt: TGTGCCAGCTCACCACCGCGGGGCACAGATACGCAGTATTTT
CDR3aa: CASSPPRGTDTQYF
j_gene: TRBJ2-3
v_gene: TRBV18
d_gene: .
abundance: .

CDR3nt: TGTGCCAGCAGAAAGCGCTCCTTAGACACCGGGGAGCTGTTTTTT
CDR3aa: CASRKRSLDTGELFF
j_gene: TRBJ2-2
v_gene: TRBV27
d_gene: .
abundance: .

CDR3nt: TGTGCCAGCAGTGACGAGAGGGGACAGGGGGCTTACGAGCAGTACTTC
CDR3aa: CASSDERGQGAYEQYF
j_gene: TRBJ2-7
v_gene: TRBV6-4
d_gene: TRBD1
abundance: .

CDR3nt: TGTGCCAGCAGCTCCCCCCCCGGGACAGGGCCACAAGAGACCCAGTACTTC
CDR3aa: CASSSPPGTGPQETQYF
j_gene: TRBJ2-5
v_gene: TRBV7-9
d_gene: TRBD1
abundance: .

CDR3nt: TGTGCCAGCAGCTTAACCGCGGGGCCAGGAAACACCATATATTTT
CDR3aa: CASSLTAGPGNTIYF
j_gene: TRBJ1-3
v_gene: TRBV11-3
d_gene: .
abundance: .

CDR3nt: TGTGCCAGCAGTCCATCTAGCGGGAGGTCCTTCGAGCAGTACTTC
CDR3aa: CASSPSSGRSFEQYF
j_gene: TRBJ2-7
v_gene: TRBV28
d_gene: TRBD2
abundance: few

CDR3nt: TGTGCCAGCAGCCAAGACGACAGCACAGATACGCAGTATTTT
CDR3aa: CASSQDDSTDTQYF
j_gene: TRBJ2-3
v_gene: TRBV4-2
d_gene: .
abundance: few

CDR3nt: TGTGCCAGCATCGGAGGGGAATTAGGCACTGAAGCTTTCTTT
CDR3aa: CASIGGELGTEAFF
j_gene: TRBJ1-1
v_gene: TRBV27
d_gene: .
abundance: .

CDR3nt: TGTGCCAGCAGTTTGGGTAGGGAGACCCAGTACTTC
CDR3aa: CASSLGRETQYF
j_gene: TRBJ2-5
v_gene: TRBV7-9
d_gene: .
abundance: .

CDR3nt: TGTGCCAGCAGTGTAAGCGGGAGGCACAATGAGCAGTTCTTC
CDR3aa: CASSVSGRHNEQFF
j_gene: TRBJ2-1
v_gene: TRBV6-4
d_gene: TRBD2
abundance: .

CDR3nt: TGTGCCACCAGCACCGTTCCGGGACTAGCGGGAGGAGTCGGTTCCTACGAGCAGTACTTC
CDR3aa: CATSTVPGLAGGVGSYEQYF
j_gene: TRBJ2-7
v_gene: TRBV15
d_gene: TRBD2
abundance: .

CDR3nt: TGCGCCAGCAGCCCGGGACAGCAAAATCAGCCCCAGCATTTT
CDR3aa: CASSPGQQNQPQHF
j_gene: TRBJ1-5
v_gene: TRBV5-1
d_gene: TRBD1
abundance: .

CDR3nt: TGTGCCAGCAGCCATCCAGGGGGAGAGCAGTTCTTC
CDR3aa: CASSHPGGEQFF
j_gene: TRBJ2-1
v_gene: TRBV11-2
d_gene: TRBD1
abundance: .

CDR3nt: TGTGCCAGCAGCAGGGATACCTACGAGCAGTACTTC
CDR3aa: CASSRDTYEQYF
j_gene: TRBJ2-7
v_gene: TRBV6-6
d_gene: .
abundance: .

CDR3nt: TGTGCCATCATGGGGGCGGACAGTAACACCGGGGAGCTGTTTTTT
CDR3aa: CAIMGADSNTGELFF
j_gene: TRBJ2-2
v_gene: TRBV10-3
d_gene: .
abundance: .

CDR3nt: TGTGCCAGCAGCCCGGGGGGGAAAGCTTTCTTT
CDR3aa: CASSPGGKAFF
j_gene: TRBJ1-1
v_gene: TRBV7-2
d_gene: .
abundance: .

CDR3nt: TGTGCCAGTAGTTCGGTAGCAGCCTTTTCCTACGAGCAGTACTTC
CDR3aa: CASSSVAAFSYEQYF
j_gene: TRBJ2-7
v_gene: TRBV19
d_gene: .
abundance: .

CDR3nt: TGTGCCAGCAGCTTGCGCATCAGGGGGGCGCTTCTATCGGACACTGAAGCTTTCTTT
CDR3aa: CASSLRIRGALLSDTEAFF
j_gene: TRBJ1-1
v_gene: TRBV7-8
d_gene: TRBD1
abundance: .

CDR3nt: TGTGCCAGCAGTTCGCCGTCAGTAACCTACGAGCAGTACTTC
CDR3aa: CASSSPSVTYEQYF
j_gene: TRBJ2-7
v_gene: TRBV6-5
d_gene: .
abundance: .

CDR3nt: TGTGCCAGCAGCTGGTTTACCGGGACAGGGCTCTACGAGCAGTACTTC
CDR3aa: CASSWFTGTGLYEQYF
j_gene: TRBJ2-7
v_gene: TRBV5-5
d_gene: TRBD1
abundance: .

CDR3nt: TGTGCCTCCTCCCTCGGGACAACCCACACTGAAGCTTTCTTT
CDR3aa: CASSLGTTHTEAFF
j_gene: TRBJ1-1
v_gene: TRBV30
d_gene: .
abundance: .

CDR3nt: TGTGCCATCCTTAGCGCCGAAAGCTCCTACGAGCAGTACTTC
CDR3aa: CAILSAESSYEQYF
j_gene: TRBJ2-7
v_gene: TRBV10-3
d_gene: .
abundance: .

CDR3nt: TGTGCCAGCAGCCTACTGTGGGTTGAGCAGTTCTTC
CDR3aa: CASSLLWVEQFF
j_gene: TRBJ2-1
v_gene: TRBV7-2
d_gene: .
abundance: .

CDR3nt: TGTGCCAGCAGCGGCAGGGATAATGAAAAACTGTTTTTT
CDR3aa: CASSGRDNEKLFF
j_gene: TRBJ1-4
v_gene: TRBV9
d_gene: .
abundance: .

CDR3nt: TGTGCCTGGAGTGCGGGCGGCAATCAGCCCCAGCATTTT
CDR3aa: CAWSAGGNQPQHF
j_gene: TRBJ1-5
v_gene: TRBV30
d_gene: .
abundance: .

CDR3nt: TGTGCCAGCACCCCCCGGACAGTGATATATGGCTACACCTTC
CDR3aa: CASTPRTVIYGYTF
j_gene: TRBJ1-2
v_gene: TRBV28
d_gene: .
abundance: .

CDR3nt: TGTGCCAGCAGCTTGGCAGCCAACTGGGGCAATCAGCCCCAGCATTTT
CDR3aa: CASSLAANWGNQPQHF
j_gene: TRBJ1-5
v_gene: TRBV5-5
d_gene: .
abundance: few

CDR3nt: TGTGCCAGCAGAGGGGACAGCGGAAACACCATATATTTT
CDR3aa: CASRGDSGNTIYF
j_gene: TRBJ1-3
v_gene: TRBV2
d_gene: TRBD1
abundance: .